The 26 T cell receptor beta chains below come from one sample, sequenced in a study of blood T cell repertoires in COVID-19. The table came from immunoSEQ multiplex PCR; TCRdb's copy has only in-frame clones and leaves some out. The sample has roughly 250,000 clones, 80% to 90% seen once. Sequencing used PBMCs or T cells enriched from blood (not recorded which). The receptors come from a woman aged 30 to 39 who had recovered from COVID-19.

This chain connects TRBV6-5 to TRBJ2-7, with D tentatively TRBD1 (5 bases). The CDR3 runs to 13 residues. Germline V lookup: CDR1 MNHEY, CDR2 SVGAGI. Trimming stripped 8 bases from V and 3 bases from J, with 14 bases between. CDR3 sequence reads: CASAEARVYEQYF. DNA for the CDR3: TGTGCCAGCGCAGAGGCCAGGGTCTACGAGCAGTACTTC.

The CDR3 here is CASSFVGGDSNEQFF. The CDR3 nucleotides read TGTGCCAGCAGTTTCGTGGGGGGGGATTCCAATGAGCAGTTCTTC. The chain links TRBV27 to TRBJ2-1; 7 positions agree with TRBD2. J gave up 6 bases and V 3 bases, and 8 bases lay outside the gene matches. Germline loops: CDR1 MNHEY, CDR2 SMNVEV (reference sequence). The CDR3 loop spans 15 amino acids.

The V and J genes are TRBV27 and TRBJ2-5, with a possible D match to TRBD1 (6 bases). CDR3 length: 14 amino acids. V lost 1 base, J lost 5 bases, and 11 bases lay in between. The germline V gene encodes CDR1 MNHEY and CDR2 SMNVEV (reference sequence). CDR3 sequence reads: CASSLYRARETQYF. CDR3 sequence (DNA): TGTGCCAGCAGTTTATACAGGGCCCGGGAGACCCAGTACTTC.

This clone was seen more than once but under ten times. The rearrangement links TRBV2 to TRBJ1-1; no firm D call. The CDR3 is 14 amino acids. The germline V gene has CDR1 SNHLY and CDR2 FYNNEI. V dropped 6 bases and J dropped 0 bases, with 11 bases sitting between them. CDR3 nucleotides: TGTGCCAGCAGCCGGTCGCCCTTGAACACTGAAGCTTTCTTT. Its translation: CASSRSPLNTEAFF. The whole variable domain, remainder taken from reference TRBV2 and TRBJ1-1, is EPEVTQTPSHQVTQMGQEVILRCVPISNHLYFYWYRQILGQKVEFLVSFYNNEISEKSEIFDDQFSVERPDGSNFTLKIRSTKLEDSAMYFCASSRSPLNTEAFFGQGTRLTVV.

The CDR3 DNA reads TGCGCCAGCAGCCAGTTGACTAGCGGGAGGGCTGCTTTGAGCACAGATACGCAGTATTTT. Translation gives CASSQLTSGRAALSTDTQYF. V is TRBV4-1 and J is TRBJ2-3; 14 bases are shared with TRBD2. After removal of 3 bases from V and 0 bases from J, the junction contained 11 bases not matched to a gene. The CDR3 is 20 amino acids. Germline V gene sequence: CDR1 MGHRA, CDR2 YSYEKL.

The genes are TRBV5-1 and TRBJ2-1, with D maybe TRBD2 (5 bases). The CDR3 loop spans 16 amino acids. CDR1 is SGHRS and CDR2 is YFSETQ in the germline V gene. Deletions cut 2 bases from V and 2 bases from J, with 14 bases between. The CDR3 region has the DNA TGCGCCAGCAGCTTTCGGGAAGGTGTCCCCTACAATGAGCAGTTCTTC. As protein: CASSFREGVPYNEQFF.

The V call is TRBV12-3 or TRBV12-4, the J call TRBJ2-5; 7 bases line up with TRBD2. The CDR3 loop spans 13 amino acids. V trimming: 3 bases; J trimming: 5 bases; junction bases outside the gene matches: 3. The CDR3 DNA follows: TGTGCCAGCAGTTTCCGGACTAGTGAGACCCAGTACTTC. Translated, it gives CASSFRTSETQYF.

The rearrangement links TRBV7-3 to TRBJ2-3, with D perhaps TRBD2 (5 bases). V dropped 2 bases and J dropped 11 bases, with 14 bases sitting between them. The length of the CDR3 is 13 residues. Germline lookup yields CDR1 SGHTA and CDR2 FQGTGA. This chain's CDR3 is CASSLPGKVEQYF. Here the CDR3 DNA reads TGTGCCAGCAGCTTACCCGGGAAGGTTGAGCAGTATTTT.

The chain employs TRBV12-3 or TRBV12-4 and TRBJ1-2; possible D gene TRBD1, 5 bases. Trimming removed 1 base at V and 6 bases at J, with 9 bases between. CDR3 length equals 13 residues. In DNA form, the CDR3 reads TGTGCCAGCAGTTTAGGCAGGGCCCATGGCTACACCTTC. It specifies CASSLGRAHGYTF.

The chain joins TRBV10-3 to TRBJ1-4; 10 bases align to TRBD1. Per germline, CDR1 ENHRY and CDR2 SYGVKD. CDR3 length equals 14 residues. Trimming at V came to 8 bases and at J to 7 bases, leaving 7 bases not matched to a gene. The CDR3 sequence is CAIGTGALAEKLFF. The CDR3 DNA reads as TGTGCCATCGGGACAGGGGCTCTGGCTGAAAAACTGTTTTTT.

The chain carries TRBV29-1 and TRBJ2-1; no clear D. Germline V CDR1 and CDR2: SQVTM, ANQGSEA. The CDR3 loop spans 15 amino acids. The V end was cut by 7 bases, the J end by 0 bases, with 16 bases between. CDR3 DNA: TGCAGCGCCCGGTTGGGCTACAGCTCCTACAATGAGCAGTTCTTC. It specifies CSARLGYSSYNEQFF.

The genes are TRBV3-1 (or the pseudogene TRBV3-2) and TRBJ1-5; D unclear. With 4 bases removed from V and 0 bases from J, the gap between germline ends came to 10 bases. The germline V gene encodes CDR1 LGHDT and CDR2 YNNKEL (reference sequence). This CDR3 comprises 15 residues. The CDR3 protein is CASSRSEYSNQPQHF. The CDR3 DNA follows: TGTGCCAGCAGCCGATCGGAGTATAGCAATCAGCCCCAGCATTTT.

In this sample, this clone turned up once. This chain joins TRBV28 and TRBJ1-6, with D possibly TRBD1 on 5 matching bases. Trimming stripped 3 bases from V and 7 bases from J, with 10 bases between. The germline V gene encodes CDR1 MDHEN and CDR2 SYDVKM. This CDR3 has 14 amino acids. This CDR3 is CASSFLGQNSPLHF. The CDR3, as DNA: TGTGCCAGCAGTTTCCTGGGGCAGAATTCACCCCTCCACTTT.

This sequence joins TRBV21-1 and TRBJ1-2. TRBV21-1 is marked as a pseudogene. This CDR3 has 10 amino acids. The DNA for the CDR3 is TGTGCCAGCAGCCCCGAGTCCTACACCTTC. This sequence encodes CASSPESYTF.

V gene TRBV12-3 or TRBV12-4 combines with J gene TRBJ1-2; D possibly corresponds to TRBD1 (6 bases). Trimming pared 6 bases from V and 8 bases from J, leaving 16 bases between. CDR3 length: 13 amino acids. For the CDR3, the DNA is TGTGCCAGCAGCCTTCACAGGGATGGAGGCTACACCTTC. It translates to CASSLHRDGGYTF.

The CDR3, as DNA: TGTGCCACCAGTGAGGGGGGGGCCGCTTTCTTT. It codes for CATSEGGAAFF. The V gene is TRBV24-1, the J gene TRBJ1-1; maybe TRBD1 (6 bases). V was trimmed by 4 bases and J by 11 bases, leaving 10 bases between them. CDR1 is KGHDR and CDR2 is SFDVKD in the germline V gene. This CDR3 has 11 amino acids.

The chain employs TRBV15 and TRBJ2-1; 9 bases align to TRBD2. V trimming: 0 bases; J trimming: 4 bases; junction bases outside the gene matches: 4. The CDR3 has 16 residues. CDR1 is LNHNV and CDR2 is YYDKDF in the germline V gene (reference sequence). The CDR3 is CATSRDVLAGYNEQFF. DNA of the CDR3: TGTGCCACCAGCAGAGATGTCCTAGCGGGATACAATGAGCAGTTCTTC. Based on the CDR3 plus reference TRBV15 and TRBJ2-1, the full variable domain is DAMVIQNPRYQVTQFGKPVTLSCSQTLNHNVMYWYQQKSSQAPKLLFHYYDKDFNNEADTPDNFQSRRPNTSFCFLDIRSPGLGDTAMYLCATSRDVLAGYNEQFFGPGTRLTVL.

This rearrangement joins TRBV5-5 to TRBJ1-1; perhaps TRBD1 as D (5 bases). The V end lost 2 bases, the J end lost 10 bases, and 12 bases lay between the germline ends. The CDR3 totals 12 residues. CDR1 is SGHKS, CDR2 YYEKEE, per germline (reference sequence). In nucleotides, the CDR3 is TGTGCCAGCAGCTTCCGACAGCCGGGAGCTTTCTTT. Translated: CASSFRQPGAFF.

The genes are TRBV19 and TRBJ1-1; 12 positions agree with TRBD1. The germline V gene encodes CDR1 LNHDA and CDR2 SQIVND (reference sequence). Losses at the gene ends were 10 bases for V and 1 base for J; bases not matched to a gene: 10. This CDR3 comprises 16 residues. Written as DNA, the CDR3 is TGTGCCACTTCGGGACAGGGGGCGATCAGGAACACTGAAGCTTTCTTT. Protein: CATSGQGAIRNTEAFF.

The chain employs TRBV19 and TRBJ1-4; D is undetermined. V gave up 5 bases and J gave up 1 base, with 8 bases separating them. The germline CDR1 and CDR2 sequences are LNHDA and SQIVND (reference sequence). CDR3 size: 14 residues. The CDR3 DNA is TGTGCCAGTAGTTACAGAAAAACTAATGAAAAACTGTTTTTT. This encodes CASSYRKTNEKLFF.

The CDR3 DNA sequence: TGTGCCAGCAGCCAAGATTTGGGGGGGGTACCTCACACCTTC. Amino acids: CASSQDLGGVPHTF. The V call is TRBV3-1 (or the pseudogene TRBV3-2), the J call TRBJ1-2; maybe TRBD1 (5 bases). The germline CDR1 and CDR2 sequences are LGHDT and YNNKEL (reference sequence). The length of the CDR3 is 14 residues. V lost 0 bases to trimming and J lost 12 bases, with 17 bases between them.

The CDR3 coding sequence is TGTGCCATCAGTGGACTCGACAGCTACTATGGCTACACCTTC. Translating it yields CAISGLDSYYGYTF. This rearrangement joins TRBV10-3 to TRBJ1-2; D is possibly TRBD1 (5 bases). Per germline, CDR1 ENHRY and CDR2 SYGVKD. Trimming took off 4 bases at V and 3 bases at J, with 12 bases between the two ends. There are 14 residues in the CDR3.

The CDR3 DNA reads TGTGCCATCAGTCAAGGGACTTATTCGAACACCGGGGAGCTGTTTTTT. It translates to CAISQGTYSNTGELFF. The chain has TRBV10-3 and TRBJ2-2, with a tentative D call TRBD2 (6 bases). The CDR3 spans 16 residues. V was shortened by 5 bases and J by 0 bases, with 13 bases between the two germline ends. The germline CDR1 and CDR2 sequences are ENHRY and SYGVKD.

V usage is TRBV11-2 and J usage is TRBJ1-6, with D uncertain. Trimming pared 3 bases from V and 8 bases from J, leaving 11 bases between. The CDR3 has 14 amino acids. CDR1 is SGHAT and CDR2 is FQNNGV in the germline V gene. CDR3 protein: CASSFPLRDSPLHF. The CDR3 DNA reads as TGTGCCAGCAGCTTCCCCCTTCGCGATTCACCCCTCCACTTT.

The chain has TRBV19 and TRBJ2-7; perhaps TRBD1 as D (6 bases). V was trimmed by 5 bases and J by 0 bases, leaving 8 bases between them. The CDR3 runs 13 residues. Germline assignment: CDR1 LNHDA and CDR2 SQIVND (reference sequence). In DNA form, the CDR3 reads TGTGCCAGTAGTCTGACAGGCTCCTACGAGCAGTACTTC. Its protein is CASSLTGSYEQYF.

This clone appeared once. The chain employs TRBV11-2 and TRBJ1-4; TRBD1 agrees at 8 bases. The junction had 3 bases not matched to a gene; V was cut back by 3 bases and J by 0 bases. The CDR3 loop spans 16 amino acids. Germline CDR1 and CDR2: SGHAT and FQNNGV. The CDR3 region is CASSFTTGATNEKLFF. The CDR3 DNA follows: TGTGCCAGCAGCTTCACGACAGGGGCAACTAATGAAAAACTGTTTTTT. The entire variable domain, with the rest obtained from reference TRBV11-2 and TRBJ1-4, is as follows: EAGVAQSPRYKIIEKRQSVAFWCNPISGHATLYWYQQILGQGPKLLIQFQNNGVVDDSQLPKDRFSAERLKGVDSTLKIQPAKLEDSAVYLCASSFTTGATNEKLFFGSGTQLSVL.